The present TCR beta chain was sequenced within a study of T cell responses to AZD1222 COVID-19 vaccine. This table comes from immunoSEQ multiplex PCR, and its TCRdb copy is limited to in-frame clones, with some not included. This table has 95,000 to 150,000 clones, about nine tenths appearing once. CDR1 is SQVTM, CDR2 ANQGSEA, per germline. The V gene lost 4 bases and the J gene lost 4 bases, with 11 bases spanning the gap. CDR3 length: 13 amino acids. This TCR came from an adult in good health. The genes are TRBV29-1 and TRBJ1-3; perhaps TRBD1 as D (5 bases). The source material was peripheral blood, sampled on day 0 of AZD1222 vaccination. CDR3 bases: TGCAGCGTTGGAAAGACAGAGGGAAACACCATATATTTT. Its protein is CSVGKTEGNTIYF. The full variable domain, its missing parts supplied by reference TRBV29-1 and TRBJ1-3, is SAVISQKPSRDICQRGTSLTIQCQVDSQVTMMFWYRQQPGQSLTLIATANQGSEATYESGFVIDKFPISRPNLTFSTLTVSNMSPEDSSIYLCSVGKTEGNTIYFGEGSWLTVV.